This T cell receptor beta chain stems from a study of CD8+CD57+ T cells in acquired aplastic anemia. Study-wide context: CD4+ and CD8+ cells, once sorted, gave DNA averaging 3.2 ug. Broader study findings: Patients versus controls showed no significant CD8+ Simpson's diversity difference. Patients and controls shared 25 to 30 CD8+ CDR3 sequences.

Patients picked for sequencing had shown CD8+CD57+ cell expansion detected by flow cytometry. Among the patients, none had received any therapy at the time of blood sampling. The CDR3 has 14 amino acids. From germline, CDR1 is SNHLY and CDR2 FYNNEI. Trimming removed 5 bases at V and 3 bases at J, with 13 bases between. The template for TCR beta VDJ and CDR3 sequence profiling was genomic DNA. Each CDR3 protein gets one entry after TCRdb re-called the reads with MiXCR. The sample yields 150,000 to 200,000 distinct CDR3 sequences, more than 40% seen once. Regarding this clonotype: Antigen specificity is unknown. This may stem from a read error, because a much larger clone lies one nucleotide away.

The sample comprised sorted CD4+, CD8+, or CD8+CD57+ T cells (not recorded which) from PBMCs. The chain joins TRBV2 to TRBJ1-1, with TRBD1 as a possible D gene (5 bases). The sequence came from a human donor with aplastic anemia. The CDR3 sequence is CASSCPDSYTEAFF. CDR3 in DNA: TGTGCCAGCAGTTGCCCAGACAGCTACACTGAAGCTTTCTTT.